This T cell receptor (beta chain) was recovered during a study of CXCR3-negative and CXCR3-positive naive CD8 T cells. UMI-labeled 5' RACE TRB cDNA libraries were prepared from the cells. TCRdb re-called the 5' RACE reads and shows each CDR3 protein once, DNA omitted. In all, the sample yields 100,000 to 150,000 distinct CDR3 sequences. Per germline, CDR1 SEHNR and CDR2 FQNEAQ (reference sequence). This CDR3 contains 14 residues. Comments on this clonotype: The antigen is undetermined.

Study-wide findings and caveats: For naive cells, CXCR3-negative and CXCR3-positive subsets had similar TRBV-TRBJ usage; for memory cells, usage differed.

Material: naive CXCR3- CD8+ T cells from blood. Subset: CD45RO-CCR7+CD27+CD95- naive CD8+ T cells lacking CXCR3 (TNR3-). The chain is built from TRBV7-9 and TRBJ1-3; the TCRdb call, TRBD1, lacks DNA for checking. The receptor was derived from a human donor in good health. Some clones in this sample may be carry-over from other donors' samples. CDR3 in amino acids: CASSGGTVGNTIYF.